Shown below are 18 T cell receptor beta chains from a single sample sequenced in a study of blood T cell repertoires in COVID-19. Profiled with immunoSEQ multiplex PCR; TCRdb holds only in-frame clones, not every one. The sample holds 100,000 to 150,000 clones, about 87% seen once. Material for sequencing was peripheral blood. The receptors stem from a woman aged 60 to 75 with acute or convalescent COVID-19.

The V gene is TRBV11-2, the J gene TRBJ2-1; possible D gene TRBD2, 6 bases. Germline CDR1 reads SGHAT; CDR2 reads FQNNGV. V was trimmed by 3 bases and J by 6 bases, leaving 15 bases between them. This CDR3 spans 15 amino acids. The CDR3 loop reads CASSFALRGGNEQFF. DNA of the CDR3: TGTGCCAGCAGCTTCGCGCTGCGGGGAGGCAATGAGCAGTTCTTC.

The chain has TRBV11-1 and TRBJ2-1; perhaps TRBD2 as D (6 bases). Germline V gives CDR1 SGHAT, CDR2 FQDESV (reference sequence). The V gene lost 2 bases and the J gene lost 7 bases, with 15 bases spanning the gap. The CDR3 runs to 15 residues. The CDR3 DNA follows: TGTGCCAGCAGCTTAAGTATGCTAGCGAGAAATGAGCAGTTCTTC. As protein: CASSLSMLARNEQFF.

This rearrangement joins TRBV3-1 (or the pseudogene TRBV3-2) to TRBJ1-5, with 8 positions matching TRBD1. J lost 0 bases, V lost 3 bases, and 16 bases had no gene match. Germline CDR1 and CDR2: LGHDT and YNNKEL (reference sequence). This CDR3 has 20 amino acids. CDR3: CASSQTRGTGSRYSNQPQHF. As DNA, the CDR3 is TGTGCCAGCAGCCAGACCCGTGGGACAGGCAGCCGGTATAGCAATCAGCCCCAGCATTTT.

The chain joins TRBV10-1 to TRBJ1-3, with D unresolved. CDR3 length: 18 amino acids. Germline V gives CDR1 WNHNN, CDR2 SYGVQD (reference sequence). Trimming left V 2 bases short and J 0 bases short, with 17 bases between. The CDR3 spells CASSEAPPGAISGNTIYF. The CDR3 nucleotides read TGCGCCAGCAGTGAGGCCCCGCCAGGCGCTATCTCTGGAAACACCATATATTTT.

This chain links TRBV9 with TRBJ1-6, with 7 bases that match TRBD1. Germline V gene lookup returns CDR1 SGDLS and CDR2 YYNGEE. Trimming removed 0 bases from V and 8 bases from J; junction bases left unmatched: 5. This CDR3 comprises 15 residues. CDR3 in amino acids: CASSVEGAKDSPLHF. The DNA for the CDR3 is TGTGCCAGCAGCGTAGAGGGGGCTAAAGATTCACCCCTCCACTTT.

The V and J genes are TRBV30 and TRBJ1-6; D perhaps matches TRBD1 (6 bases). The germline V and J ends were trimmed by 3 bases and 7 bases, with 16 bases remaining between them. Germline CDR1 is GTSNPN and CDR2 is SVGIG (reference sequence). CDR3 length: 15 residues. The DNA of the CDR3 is TGTGCCTGGAGGAACAGGGTCGATGGGAATTCACCCCTCCACTTT. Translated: CAWRNRVDGNSPLHF.

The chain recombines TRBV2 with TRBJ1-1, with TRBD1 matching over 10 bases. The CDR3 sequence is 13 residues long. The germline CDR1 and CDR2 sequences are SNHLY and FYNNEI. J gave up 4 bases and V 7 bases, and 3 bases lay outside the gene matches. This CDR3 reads CASTGDRGTEAFF. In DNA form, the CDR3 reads TGTGCCAGCACCGGGGACAGGGGCACTGAAGCTTTCTTT.

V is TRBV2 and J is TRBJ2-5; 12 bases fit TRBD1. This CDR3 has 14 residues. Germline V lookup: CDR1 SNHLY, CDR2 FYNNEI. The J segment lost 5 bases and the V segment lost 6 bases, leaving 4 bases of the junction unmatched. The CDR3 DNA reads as TGTGCCAGCAGGGGGACAGGGGGCTCGGAGACCCAGTACTTC. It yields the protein CASRGTGGSETQYF.

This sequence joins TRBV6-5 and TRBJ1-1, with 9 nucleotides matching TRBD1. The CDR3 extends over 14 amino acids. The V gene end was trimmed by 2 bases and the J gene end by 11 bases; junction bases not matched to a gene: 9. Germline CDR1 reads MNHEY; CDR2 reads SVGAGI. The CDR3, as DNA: TGTGCCAGCAGTTACGGGACAGGGTTTGGTCGGGCTTTCTTT. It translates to CASSYGTGFGRAFF.

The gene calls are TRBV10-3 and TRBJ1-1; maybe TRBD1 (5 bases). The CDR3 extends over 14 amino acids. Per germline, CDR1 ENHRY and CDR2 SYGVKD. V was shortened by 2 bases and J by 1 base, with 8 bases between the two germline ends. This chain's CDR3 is CAISEQGSNTEAFF. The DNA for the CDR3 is TGTGCCATCAGTGAGCAGGGATCGAACACTGAAGCTTTCTTT.

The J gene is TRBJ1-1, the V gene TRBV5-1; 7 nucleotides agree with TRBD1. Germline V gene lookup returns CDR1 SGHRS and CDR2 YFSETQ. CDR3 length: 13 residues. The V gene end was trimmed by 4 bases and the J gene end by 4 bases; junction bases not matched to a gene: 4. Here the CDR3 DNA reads TGCGCCAGCAGCCAGGGACAGCCCACTGAAGCTTTCTTT. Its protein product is CASSQGQPTEAFF.

DNA of the CDR3: TGTGCCACCAGCAGAGATAGCCGCCTTTTGGGTGGCTACACCTTC. Protein sequence: CATSRDSRLLGGYTF. This chain connects TRBV15 to TRBJ1-2; D is uncertain. Germline values: CDR1 LNHNV, CDR2 YYDKDF (reference sequence). V lost 0 bases, J lost 7 bases, and 15 bases lay in between. The length of the CDR3 is 15 residues.

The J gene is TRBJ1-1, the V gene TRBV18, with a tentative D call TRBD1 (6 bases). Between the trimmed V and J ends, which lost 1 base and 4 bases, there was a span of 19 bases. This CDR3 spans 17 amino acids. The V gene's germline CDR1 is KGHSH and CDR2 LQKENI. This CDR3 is CASSPLSLQGGITEAFF. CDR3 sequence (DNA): TGTGCCAGCTCACCACTTTCCCTACAGGGAGGGATCACTGAAGCTTTCTTT.

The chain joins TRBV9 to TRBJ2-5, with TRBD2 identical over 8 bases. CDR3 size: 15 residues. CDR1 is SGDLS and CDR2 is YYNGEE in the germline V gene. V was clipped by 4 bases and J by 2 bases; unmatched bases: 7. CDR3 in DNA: TGTGCCAGCAGCCCTCCCCGGGGGGGGCAAGAGACCCAGTACTTC. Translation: CASSPPRGGQETQYF.

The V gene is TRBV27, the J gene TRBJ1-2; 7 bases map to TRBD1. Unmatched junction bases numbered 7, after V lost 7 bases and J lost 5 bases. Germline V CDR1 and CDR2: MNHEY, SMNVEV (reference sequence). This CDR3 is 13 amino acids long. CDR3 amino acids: CASKPDRDYGYTF. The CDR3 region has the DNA TGTGCCAGCAAACCCGACAGGGATTATGGCTACACCTTC.

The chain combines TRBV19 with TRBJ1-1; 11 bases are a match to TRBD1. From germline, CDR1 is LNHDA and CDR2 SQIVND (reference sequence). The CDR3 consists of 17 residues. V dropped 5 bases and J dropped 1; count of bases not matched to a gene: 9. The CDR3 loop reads CASSDRDRGSPNTEAFF. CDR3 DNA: TGTGCCAGTAGTGACAGGGACAGGGGGAGCCCGAACACTGAAGCTTTCTTT.

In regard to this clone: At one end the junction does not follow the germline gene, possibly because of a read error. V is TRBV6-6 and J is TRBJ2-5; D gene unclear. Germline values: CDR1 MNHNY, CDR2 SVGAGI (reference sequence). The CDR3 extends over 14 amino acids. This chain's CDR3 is CASSKSTNQETQYF. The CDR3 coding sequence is TGTGCCAGCAGTAAATCCACAAACCAGGAGACCCAGTACTTC.

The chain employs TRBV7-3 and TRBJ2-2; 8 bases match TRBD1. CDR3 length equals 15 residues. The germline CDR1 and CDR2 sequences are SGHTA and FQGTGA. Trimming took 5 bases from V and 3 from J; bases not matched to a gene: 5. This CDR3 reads CASSIAGGHTGELFF. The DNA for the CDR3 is TGTGCCAGCAGCATTGCAGGGGGCCACACCGGGGAGCTGTTTTTT.